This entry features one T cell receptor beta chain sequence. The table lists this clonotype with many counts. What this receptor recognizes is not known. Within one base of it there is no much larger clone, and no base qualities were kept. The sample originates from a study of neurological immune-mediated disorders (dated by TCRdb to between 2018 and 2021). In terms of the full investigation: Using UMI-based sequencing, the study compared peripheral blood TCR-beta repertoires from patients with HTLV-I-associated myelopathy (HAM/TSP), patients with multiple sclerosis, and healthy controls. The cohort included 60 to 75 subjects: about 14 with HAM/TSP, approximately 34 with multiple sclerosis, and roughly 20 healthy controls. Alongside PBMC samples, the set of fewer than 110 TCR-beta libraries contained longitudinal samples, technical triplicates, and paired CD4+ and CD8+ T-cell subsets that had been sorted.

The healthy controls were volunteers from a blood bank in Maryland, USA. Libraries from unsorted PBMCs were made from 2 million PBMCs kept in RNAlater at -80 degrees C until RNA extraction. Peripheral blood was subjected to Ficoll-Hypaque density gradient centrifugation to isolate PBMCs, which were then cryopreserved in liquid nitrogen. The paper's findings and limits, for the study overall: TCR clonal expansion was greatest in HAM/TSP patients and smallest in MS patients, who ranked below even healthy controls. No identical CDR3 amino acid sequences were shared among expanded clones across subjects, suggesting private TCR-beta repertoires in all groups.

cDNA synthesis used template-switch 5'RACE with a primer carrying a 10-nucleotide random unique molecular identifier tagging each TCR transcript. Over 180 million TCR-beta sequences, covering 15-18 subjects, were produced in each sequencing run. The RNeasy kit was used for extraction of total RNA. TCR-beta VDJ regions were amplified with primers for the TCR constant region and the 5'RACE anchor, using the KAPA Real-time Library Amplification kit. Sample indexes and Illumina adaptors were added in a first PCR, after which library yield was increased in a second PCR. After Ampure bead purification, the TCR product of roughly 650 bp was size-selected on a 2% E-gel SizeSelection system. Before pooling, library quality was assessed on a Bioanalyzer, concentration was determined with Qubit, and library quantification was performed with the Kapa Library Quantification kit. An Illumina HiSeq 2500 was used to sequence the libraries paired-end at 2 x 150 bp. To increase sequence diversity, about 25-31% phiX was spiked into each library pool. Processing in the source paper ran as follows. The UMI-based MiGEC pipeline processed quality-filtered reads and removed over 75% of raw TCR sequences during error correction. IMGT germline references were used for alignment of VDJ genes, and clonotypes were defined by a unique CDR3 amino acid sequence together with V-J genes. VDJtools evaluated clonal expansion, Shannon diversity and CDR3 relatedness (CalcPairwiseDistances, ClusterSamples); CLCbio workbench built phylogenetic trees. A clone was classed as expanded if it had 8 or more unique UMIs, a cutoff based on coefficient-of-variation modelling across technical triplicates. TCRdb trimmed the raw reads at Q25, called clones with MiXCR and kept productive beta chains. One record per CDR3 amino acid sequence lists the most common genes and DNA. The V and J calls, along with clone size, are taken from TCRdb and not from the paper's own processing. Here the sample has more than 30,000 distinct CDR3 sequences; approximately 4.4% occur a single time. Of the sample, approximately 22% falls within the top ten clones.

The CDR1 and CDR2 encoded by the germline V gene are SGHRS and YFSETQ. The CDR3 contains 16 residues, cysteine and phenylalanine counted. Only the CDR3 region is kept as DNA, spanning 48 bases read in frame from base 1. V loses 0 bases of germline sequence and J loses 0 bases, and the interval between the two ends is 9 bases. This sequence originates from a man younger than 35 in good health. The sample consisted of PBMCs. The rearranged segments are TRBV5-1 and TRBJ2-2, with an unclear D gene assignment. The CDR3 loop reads CASSLDSPANTGELFF. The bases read TGCGCCAGCAGCTTGGACAGCCCGGCGAACACCGGGGAGCTGTTTTTT.